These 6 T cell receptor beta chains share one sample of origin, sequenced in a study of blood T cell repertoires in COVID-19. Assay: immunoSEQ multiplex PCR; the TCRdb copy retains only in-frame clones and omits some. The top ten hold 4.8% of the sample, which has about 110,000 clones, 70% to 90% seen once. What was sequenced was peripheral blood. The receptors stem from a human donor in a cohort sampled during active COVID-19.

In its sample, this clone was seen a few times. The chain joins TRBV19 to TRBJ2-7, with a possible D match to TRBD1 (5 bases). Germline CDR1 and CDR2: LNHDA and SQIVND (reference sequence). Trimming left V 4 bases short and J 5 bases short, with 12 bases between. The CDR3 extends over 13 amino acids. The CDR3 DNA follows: TGTGCCAGTAGTAAGCAGGGTTACAACGAGCAGTACTTC. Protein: CASSKQGYNEQYF.

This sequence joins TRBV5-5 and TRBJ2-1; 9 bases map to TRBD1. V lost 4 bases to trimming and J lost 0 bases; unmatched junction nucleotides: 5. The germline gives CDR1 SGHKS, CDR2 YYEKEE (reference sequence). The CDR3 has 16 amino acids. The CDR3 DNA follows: TGTGCCAGCAGCCTGACAGGGGGAAGCTCCTACAATGAGCAGTTCTTC. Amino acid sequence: CASSLTGGSSYNEQFF.

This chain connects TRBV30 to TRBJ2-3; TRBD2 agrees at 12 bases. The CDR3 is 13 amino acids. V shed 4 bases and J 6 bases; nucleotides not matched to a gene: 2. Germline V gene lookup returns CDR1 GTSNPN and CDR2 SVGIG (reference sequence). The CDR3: CAWTSGGADTQYF. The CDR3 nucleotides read TGTGCCTGGACTAGCGGGGGGGCTGATACGCAGTATTTT.

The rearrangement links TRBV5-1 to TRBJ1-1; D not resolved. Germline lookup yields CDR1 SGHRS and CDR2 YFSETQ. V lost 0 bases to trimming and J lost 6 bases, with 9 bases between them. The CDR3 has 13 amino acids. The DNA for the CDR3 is TGCGCCAGCAGCTTGGGTCCATCAGCTGAAGCTTTCTTT. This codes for CASSLGPSAEAFF.

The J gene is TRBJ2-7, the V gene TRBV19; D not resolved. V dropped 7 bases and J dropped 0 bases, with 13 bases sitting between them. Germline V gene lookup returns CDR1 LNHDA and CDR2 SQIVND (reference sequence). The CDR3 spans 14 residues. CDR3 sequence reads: CASNEDPSSYEQYF. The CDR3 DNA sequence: TGTGCCAGTAACGAGGATCCCTCCTCCTACGAGCAGTACTTC.

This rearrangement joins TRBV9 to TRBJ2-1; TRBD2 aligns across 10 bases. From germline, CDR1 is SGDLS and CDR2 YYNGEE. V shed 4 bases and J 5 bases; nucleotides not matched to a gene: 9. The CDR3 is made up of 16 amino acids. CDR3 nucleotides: TGTGCCAGCAGCCCGCGGACTAGCGGAACGAACAATGAGCAGTTCTTC. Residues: CASSPRTSGTNNEQFF.